The present T cell receptor beta chain was sequenced within a study of early T cells in non-severe SARS-CoV-2 infection. V lost 4 bases, J lost 2 bases, and 14 bases lay in between. Germline-derived CDR1 and CDR2 are SGHDN and FVKESK. The CDR3 has 15 residues. As part of library construction, unique molecular identifiers were attached to individual cDNA molecules. A single record per CDR3 protein comes from TCRdb applying MiXCR to the 5' RACE reads. The table has 60,000 or so distinct CDR3 sequences, 11% seen once; the top ten hold 1.7%. This clonotype was seen a handful of times. The chain is built from TRBV14 and TRBJ1-1, with a weak D call TRBD1 (5 bases). The sample comprised whole blood. The source is an adult who was a healthcare worker with PCR-confirmed SARS-CoV-2 infection or an uninfected control (not recorded which). The CDR3 DNA reads TGTGCCAGCAGCCGATTCAGGGACTCCAACACTGAAGCTTTCTTT. Amino acid sequence: CASSRFRDSNTEAFF. Full variable domain (rest looked up from reference TRBV14 and TRBJ1-1): EAGVTQFPSHSVIEKGQTVTLRCDPISGHDNLYWYRRVMGKEIKFLLHFVKESKQDESGMPNNRFLAERTGGTYSTLKVQPAELEDSGVYFCASSRFRDSNTEAFFGQGTRLTVV.